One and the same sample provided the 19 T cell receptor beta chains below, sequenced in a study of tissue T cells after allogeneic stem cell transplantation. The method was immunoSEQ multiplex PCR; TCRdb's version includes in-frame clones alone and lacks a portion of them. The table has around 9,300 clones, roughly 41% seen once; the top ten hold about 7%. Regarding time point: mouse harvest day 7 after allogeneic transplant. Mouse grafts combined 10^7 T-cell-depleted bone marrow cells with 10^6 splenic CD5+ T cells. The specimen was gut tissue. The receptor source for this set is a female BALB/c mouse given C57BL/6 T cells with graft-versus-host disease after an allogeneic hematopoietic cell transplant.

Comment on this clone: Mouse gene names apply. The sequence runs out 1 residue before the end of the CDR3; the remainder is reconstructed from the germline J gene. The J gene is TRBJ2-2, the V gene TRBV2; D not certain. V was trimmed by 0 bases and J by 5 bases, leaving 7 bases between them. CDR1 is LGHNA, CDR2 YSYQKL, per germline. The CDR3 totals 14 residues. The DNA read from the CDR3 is TGTGCCAGCAGCCAAGACCGCAGAACCGGGCAGCTCTAC. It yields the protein CASSQDRRTGQLY. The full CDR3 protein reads CASSQDRRTGQLYF.

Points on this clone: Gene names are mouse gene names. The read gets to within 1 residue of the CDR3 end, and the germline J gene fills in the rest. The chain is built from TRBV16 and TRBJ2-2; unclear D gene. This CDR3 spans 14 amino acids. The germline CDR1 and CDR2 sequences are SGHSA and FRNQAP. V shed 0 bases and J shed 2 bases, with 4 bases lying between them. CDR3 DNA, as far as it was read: TGTGCAAGCAGCTTAGACGGGAACACCGGGCAGCTCTAC. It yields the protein CASSLDGNTGQLY. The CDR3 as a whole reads CASSLDGNTGQLYF.

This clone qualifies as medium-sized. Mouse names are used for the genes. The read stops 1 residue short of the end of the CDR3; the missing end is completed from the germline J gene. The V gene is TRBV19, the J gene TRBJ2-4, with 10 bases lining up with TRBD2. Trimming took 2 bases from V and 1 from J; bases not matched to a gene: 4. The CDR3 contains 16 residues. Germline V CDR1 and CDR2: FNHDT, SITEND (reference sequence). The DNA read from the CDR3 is TGTGCCAGCAGTATCTGGGGGGGCGAGGGTCAAAACACCTTGTAC. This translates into CASSIWGGEGQNTLY. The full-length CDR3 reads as CASSIWGGEGQNTLYF.

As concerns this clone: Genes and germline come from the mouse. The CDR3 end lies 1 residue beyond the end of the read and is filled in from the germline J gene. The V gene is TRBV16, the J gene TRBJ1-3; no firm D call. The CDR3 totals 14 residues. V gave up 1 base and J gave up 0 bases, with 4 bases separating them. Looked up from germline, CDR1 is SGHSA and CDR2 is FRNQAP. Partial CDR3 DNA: TGTGCAAGCAGCTTAGGGGTTTCTGGAAATACGCTCTAT. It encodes CASSLGVSGNTLY. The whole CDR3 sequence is CASSLGVSGNTLYF.

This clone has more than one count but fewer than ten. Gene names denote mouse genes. CDR3 loop: CGARRDANTGQLYF. Incomplete CDR3 DNA: TGTGGTGCTAGGAGGGATGCAAACACCGGGCAGCTCTAC. The chain combines TRBV20 with TRBJ2-2; D is undetermined. From the germline J gene comes the end of the CDR3, since the read stops 1 residue before it. V was cut by 2 bases and J by 0 bases, with 7 bases left in between. The CDR3 runs to 14 residues. Germline V gives CDR1 GFQATS, CDR2 STVNSAI.

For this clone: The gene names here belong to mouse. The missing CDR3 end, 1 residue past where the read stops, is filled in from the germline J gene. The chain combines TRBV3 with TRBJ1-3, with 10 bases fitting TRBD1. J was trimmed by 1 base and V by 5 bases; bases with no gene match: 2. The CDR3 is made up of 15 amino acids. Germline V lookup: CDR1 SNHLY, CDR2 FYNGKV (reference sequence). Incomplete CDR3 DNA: TGTGCCAGCAGCGGGGACAGGGGATCTGGAAATACGCTCTAT. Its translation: CASSGDRGSGNTLY. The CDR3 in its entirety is CASSGDRGSGNTLYF.

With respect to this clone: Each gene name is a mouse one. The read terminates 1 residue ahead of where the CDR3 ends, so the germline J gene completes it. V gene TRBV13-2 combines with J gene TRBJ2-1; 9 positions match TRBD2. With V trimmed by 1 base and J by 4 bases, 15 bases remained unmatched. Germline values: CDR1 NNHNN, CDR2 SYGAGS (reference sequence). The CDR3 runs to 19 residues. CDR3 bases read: TGTGCCAGCGGTGATAAACTGGGGGGTCTGAGGGGACCTTATGCTGAGCAGTTC. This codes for CASGDKLGGLRGPYAEQF. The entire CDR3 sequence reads CASGDKLGGLRGPYAEQFF.

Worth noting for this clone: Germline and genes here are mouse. CDR3 sequence reads: CASSLQGNQDTQYF. The covered CDR3 bases are TGTGCCAGCAGCCTCCAGGGTAACCAAGACACCCAGTAC. The V call is TRBV14, the J call TRBJ2-5; tentative D call: TRBD1 (5 bases). The read stops 1 residue short of the end of the CDR3; the missing end is completed from the germline J gene. Trimming removed 5 bases at V and 0 bases at J, with 10 bases between. CDR1 and CDR2 from the germline V gene are SGHDT and FRDEAV. The CDR3 totals 14 residues.

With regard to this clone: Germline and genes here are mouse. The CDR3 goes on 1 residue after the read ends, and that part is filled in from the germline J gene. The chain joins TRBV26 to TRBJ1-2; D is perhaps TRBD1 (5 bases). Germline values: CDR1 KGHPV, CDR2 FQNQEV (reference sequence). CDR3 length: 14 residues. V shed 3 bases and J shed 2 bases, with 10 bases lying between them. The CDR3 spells CASSLQGGNSDYTF. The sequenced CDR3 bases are TGTGCCAGCAGTCTCCAGGGAGGCAACTCCGACTACACC.

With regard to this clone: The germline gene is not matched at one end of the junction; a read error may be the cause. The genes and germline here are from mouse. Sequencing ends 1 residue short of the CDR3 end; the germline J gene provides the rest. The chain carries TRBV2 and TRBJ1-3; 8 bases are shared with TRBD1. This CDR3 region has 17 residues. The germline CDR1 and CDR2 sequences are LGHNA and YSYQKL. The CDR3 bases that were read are TGTACCAGCAGCCAAGATAGGGACAGGATTTCTGGAAATACGCTCTAT. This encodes CTSSQDRDRISGNTLY. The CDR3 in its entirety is CTSSQDRDRISGNTLYF.

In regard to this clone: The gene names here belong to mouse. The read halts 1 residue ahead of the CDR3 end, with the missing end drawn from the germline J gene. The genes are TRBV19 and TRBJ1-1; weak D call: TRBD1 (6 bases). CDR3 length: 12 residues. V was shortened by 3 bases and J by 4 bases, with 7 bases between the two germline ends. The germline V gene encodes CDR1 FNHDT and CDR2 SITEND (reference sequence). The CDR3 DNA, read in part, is TGTGCCAGCAGTACAGGGGTCACAGAAGTCTTC. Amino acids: CASSTGVTEVF. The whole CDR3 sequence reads CASSTGVTEVFF.

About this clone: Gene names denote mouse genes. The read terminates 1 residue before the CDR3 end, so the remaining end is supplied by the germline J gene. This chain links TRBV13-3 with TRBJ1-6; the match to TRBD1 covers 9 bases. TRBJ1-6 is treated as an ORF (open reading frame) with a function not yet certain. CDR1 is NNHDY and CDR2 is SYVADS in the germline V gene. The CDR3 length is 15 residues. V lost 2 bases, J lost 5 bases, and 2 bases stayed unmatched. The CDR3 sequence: CASSEGDRDNSPLYF. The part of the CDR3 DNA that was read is TGTGCCAGCAGTGAAGGGGACAGGGATAATTCGCCCCTCTAC.

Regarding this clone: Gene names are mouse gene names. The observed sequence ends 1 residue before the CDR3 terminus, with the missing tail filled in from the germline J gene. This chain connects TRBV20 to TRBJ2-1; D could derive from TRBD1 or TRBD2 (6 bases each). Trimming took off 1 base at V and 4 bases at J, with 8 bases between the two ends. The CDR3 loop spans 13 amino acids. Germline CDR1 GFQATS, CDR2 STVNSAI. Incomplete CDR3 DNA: TGTGGTGCTAGGGGAGGGGGGTATGCTGAGCAGTTC. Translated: CGARGGGYAEQF. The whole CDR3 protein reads CGARGGGYAEQFF.

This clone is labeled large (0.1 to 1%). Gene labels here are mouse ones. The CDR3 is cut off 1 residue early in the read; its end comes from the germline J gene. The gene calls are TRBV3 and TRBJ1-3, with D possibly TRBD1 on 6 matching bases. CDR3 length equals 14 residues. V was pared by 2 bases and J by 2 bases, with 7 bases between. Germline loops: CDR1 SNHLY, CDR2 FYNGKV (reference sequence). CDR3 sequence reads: CASSLRGAGNTLYF. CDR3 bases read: TGTGCCAGCAGCTTAAGGGGGGCTGGAAATACGCTCTAT.

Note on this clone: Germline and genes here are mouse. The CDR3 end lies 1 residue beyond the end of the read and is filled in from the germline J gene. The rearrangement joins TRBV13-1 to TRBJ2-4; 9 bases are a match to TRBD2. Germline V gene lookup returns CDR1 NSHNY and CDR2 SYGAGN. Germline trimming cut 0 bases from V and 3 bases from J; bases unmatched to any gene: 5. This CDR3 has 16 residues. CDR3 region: CASSDVGGRGQNTLYF. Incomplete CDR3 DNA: TGTGCCAGCAGTGATGTGGGGGGGCGAGGACAAAACACCTTGTAC.

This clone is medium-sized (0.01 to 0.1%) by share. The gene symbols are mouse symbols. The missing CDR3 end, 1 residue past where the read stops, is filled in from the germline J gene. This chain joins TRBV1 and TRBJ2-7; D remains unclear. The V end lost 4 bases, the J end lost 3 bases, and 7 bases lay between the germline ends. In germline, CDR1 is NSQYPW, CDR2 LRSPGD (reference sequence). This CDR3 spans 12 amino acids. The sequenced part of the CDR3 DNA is TGCACCTGCAGTGGACCGAACTATGAACAGTAC. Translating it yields CTCSGPNYEQY. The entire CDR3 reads CTCSGPNYEQYF.

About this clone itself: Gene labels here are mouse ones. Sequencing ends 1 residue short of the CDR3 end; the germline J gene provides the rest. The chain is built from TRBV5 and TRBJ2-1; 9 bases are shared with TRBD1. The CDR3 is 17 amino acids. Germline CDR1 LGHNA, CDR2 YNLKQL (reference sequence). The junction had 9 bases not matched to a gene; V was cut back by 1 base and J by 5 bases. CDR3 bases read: TGTGCCAGCAGCCAAGGCCCCTGGACAGGGGATGATGCTGAGCAGTTC. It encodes CASSQGPWTGDDAEQF. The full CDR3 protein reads CASSQGPWTGDDAEQFF.

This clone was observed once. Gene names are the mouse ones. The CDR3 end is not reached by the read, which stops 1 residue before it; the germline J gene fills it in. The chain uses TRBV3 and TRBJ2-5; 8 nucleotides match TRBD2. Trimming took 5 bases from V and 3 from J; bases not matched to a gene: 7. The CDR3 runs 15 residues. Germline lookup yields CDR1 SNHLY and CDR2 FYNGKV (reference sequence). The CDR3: CASSPRGGRQDTQYF. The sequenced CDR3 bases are TGTGCCAGCAGCCCTCGGGGGGGCCGGCAAGACACCCAGTAC.

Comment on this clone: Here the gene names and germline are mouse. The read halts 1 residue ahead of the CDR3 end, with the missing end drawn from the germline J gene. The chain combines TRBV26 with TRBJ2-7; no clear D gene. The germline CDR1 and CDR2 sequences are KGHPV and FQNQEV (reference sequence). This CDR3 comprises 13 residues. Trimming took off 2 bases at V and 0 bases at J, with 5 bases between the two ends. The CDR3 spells CASSLHSSYEQYF. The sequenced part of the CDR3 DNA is TGTGCCAGCAGTCTGCACAGCTCCTATGAACAGTAC.